Given below is one T cell receptor beta chain in context. This sample is part of a study of T-cell memory formation after mild COVID-19. The CDR3 has 14 amino acids. V lost 2 bases, J lost 0 bases, and 8 bases lay in between. CDR1 LNHDA and CDR2 SQIVND come from the germline V gene (reference sequence). MiXCR, applied by TCRdb to the 5' RACE reads, yields one record per CDR3 protein. The sample contains roughly 310,000 distinct CDR3 sequences, around 15% of which appear only once. The TCR originated in a man between 18 and 29 years old who had mild COVID-19 (a few samples of this study predate the infection). Cell type and time point are not known. The sample consisted of PBMCs or a T cell subset sorted from them (not recorded which). The chain recombines TRBV19 with TRBJ2-7; D is unclear. For the CDR3, the DNA is TGTGCCAGTAGTATAACGGGCAGCTCCTACGAGCAGTACTTC. This sequence encodes CASSITGSSYEQYF.